This passage covers 31 T cell receptor beta chains from one sample sequenced in a study of OX40 agonist ivuxolimab in advanced cancers. The repertoire was sequenced with immunoSEQ multiplex PCR; TCRdb's copy has only in-frame clones and lacks some. The data show about 78,000 clones, roughly 84% seen once. The sample in question was CD4+ or CD8+ T cells sorted from blood, obtained in a trial of the OX40 agonist ivuxolimab. These receptors were collected from an adult with an advanced solid tumor such as melanoma, head and neck, liver or kidney cancer.

In DNA, the CDR3 is TGTGCCAGCAGTTACGATCGACAGGGTGACGGCTACACCTTC. Protein product: CASSYDRQGDGYTF. The chain uses TRBV6-5 and TRBJ1-2; 7 bases are a match to TRBD1. The CDR3 runs 14 residues. Germline CDR1 and CDR2: MNHEY and SVGAGI. The trim removed 2 bases at V and 8 bases at J, leaving 8 bases unmatched.

This clone was recorded only once. Other DNA sequences in the same sample also yield this CDR3. The gene calls are TRBV5-1 and TRBJ1-4; possible D gene TRBD1, 5 bases. Germline V gene sequence: CDR1 SGHRS, CDR2 YFSETQ. The V end lost 4 bases, the J end lost 6 bases, and 13 bases lay between the germline ends. The CDR3 contains 14 residues. CDR3 amino acids: CASSHSGQDEKLFF. CDR3 DNA: TGCGCCAGCAGCCACTCGGGGCAGGATGAAAAACTGTTTTTT.

This clone appeared a few times. This chain uses TRBV11-2 with TRBJ2-7; 7 nucleotides match TRBD1. V shed 5 bases, J shed 2 bases, and the junction held 6 bases outside the gene matches. Germline CDR1 and CDR2: SGHAT and FQNNGV. The CDR3 loop spans 14 amino acids. CDR3 DNA sequence: TGTGCCAGCAGCCGATTACAGGGGACCTACGAGCAGTACTTC. Its translation: CASSRLQGTYEQYF.

The chain combines TRBV19 with TRBJ1-5, with 9 bases that match TRBD1. Germline-derived CDR1 and CDR2 are LNHDA and SQIVND (reference sequence). CDR3 length: 16 amino acids. The J segment lost 5 bases and the V segment lost 6 bases, leaving 11 bases of the junction unmatched. The CDR3 DNA reads TGTGCCAGTAGCATAACAGGGGGCGGGGTTGATCAGCCCCAGCATTTT. It specifies CASSITGGGVDQPQHF.

The J gene is TRBJ1-3, the V gene TRBV10-3; TRBD1 matches 7 bases. CDR1 is ENHRY and CDR2 is SYGVKD in the germline V gene. V was pared by 7 bases and J by 1 base, with 4 bases of the junction left unmatched. The CDR3 length is 14 residues. CDR3 sequence: CAITEDRSGNTIYF. In DNA form, the CDR3 reads TGTGCCATCACCGAGGACAGGTCTGGAAACACCATATATTTT.

The J gene is TRBJ1-1, the V gene TRBV18; tentatively, D is TRBD1 (6 bases). Per germline, CDR1 KGHSH and CDR2 LQKENI. The CDR3 sequence is 15 residues long. Trimming removed 3 bases at V and 4 bases at J, with 15 bases between. The CDR3 DNA reads as TGTGCCAGCTCACCCGCGAACAGGGACGGCACTGAAGCTTTCTTT. It yields the protein CASSPANRDGTEAFF.

The chain employs TRBV5-6 and TRBJ2-7; the match to TRBD2 covers 7 bases. V lost 0 bases to trimming and J lost 1 base; unmatched junction nucleotides: 10. Germline V gene data show CDR1 as SGHDT and CDR2 as YYEEEE. This CDR3 has 17 residues. In DNA form, the CDR3 reads TGTGCCAGCAGCTTGGCCTTCCGGAGCGGGAAGTCCTACGAGCAGTACTTC. It yields the protein CASSLAFRSGKSYEQYF.

The chain couples TRBV18 to TRBJ1-2, with D maybe TRBD1 (6 bases). The V gene's germline CDR1 is KGHSH and CDR2 LQKENI. This CDR3 is built from 13 residues. V lost 6 bases, J lost 2 bases, and 10 bases lay in between. The CDR3 region has the DNA TGTGCCAGCTCCCCAGGACAGAACTATGGCTACACCTTC. Translated: CASSPGQNYGYTF.

This sequence joins TRBV5-1 and TRBJ2-1; 16 bases fit TRBD2. The germline CDR1 and CDR2 sequences are SGHRS and YFSETQ. The CDR3 totals 16 residues. Trimming cost V 4 bases and J 6 bases; bases outside gene matches: 4. The CDR3, as DNA: TGCGCCAGCAGCCCGGGACTAGCGGGAGGGTTCAATGAGCAGTTCTTC. It codes for CASSPGLAGGFNEQFF.

The chain carries TRBV6-5 and TRBJ2-7; D uncertain. The germline V gene encodes CDR1 MNHEY and CDR2 SVGAGI. V was cut by 6 bases and J by 0 bases, with 15 bases left in between. This CDR3 has 15 residues. The CDR3 sequence: CASRHKHESSYEQYF. The CDR3 coding sequence is TGTGCCAGCAGGCATAAGCATGAAAGCTCCTACGAGCAGTACTTC.

On this clone: The same CDR3 can be traced to other DNA sequences in this sample. The chain has TRBV10-1 and TRBJ1-2; 7 bases line up with TRBD1. The V and J ends lost 5 bases and 2 bases, in that order; junction bases with no gene match: 2. The V gene's germline CDR1 is WNHNN and CDR2 SYGVQD (reference sequence). The CDR3 loop spans 13 amino acids. This CDR3 is CASSPGQNYGYTF. CDR3 bases: TGCGCCAGCAGTCCGGGACAGAACTATGGCTACACCTTC.

The V gene is TRBV6-5, the J gene TRBJ2-2; D not certain. CDR3 length: 16 residues. The germline gives CDR1 MNHEY, CDR2 SVGAGI. Trimming took off 4 bases at V and 1 base at J, with 13 bases between the two ends. For the CDR3, the DNA is TGTGCCAGCAGTTGCTCCGCCAGGAGGAACACCGGGGAGCTGTTTTTT. Its protein product is CASSCSARRNTGELFF.

The chain is built from TRBV6-9 and TRBJ2-7, with D possibly called TRBD1 or TRBD2 (5 bases each). The CDR3 totals 14 residues. Germline-derived CDR1 and CDR2 are MNHGY and SVAAGI. V was pared by 6 bases and J by 2 bases, with 14 bases between. The CDR3 spells CASRGRDRPYEQYF. Here the CDR3 DNA reads TGTGCCAGCAGGGGAAGGGACCGCCCCTACGAGCAGTACTTC.

V and J are TRBV7-2 and TRBJ2-5; D not resolved. The length of the CDR3 is 13 residues. The germline V and J ends were trimmed by 6 bases and 1 base, with 9 bases remaining between them. Germline V gene sequence: CDR1 SGHTA, CDR2 FQGNSA. DNA for the CDR3: TGTGCCAGCAGAGGTAGGACCCAAGAGACCCAGTACTTC. Translating gives CASRGRTQETQYF.

CDR3 coding DNA: TGTGCCAGCAGCAAAGATCTAGGACAAGATACGCAGTATTTT. Encoded protein: CASSKDLGQDTQYF. The chain employs TRBV7-9 and TRBJ2-3; D is possibly TRBD1 (5 bases). The germline V gene has CDR1 SEHNR and CDR2 FQNEAQ (reference sequence). This CDR3 has 14 residues. V was trimmed by 5 bases and J by 5 bases, leaving 14 bases between them.

The genes are TRBV5-1 and TRBJ1-1; D remains unclear. V gave up 0 bases and J gave up 7 bases, with 7 bases separating them. The CDR3 runs 12 residues. Germline assignment: CDR1 SGHRS and CDR2 YFSETQ. The CDR3 sequence: CASSLAQGEAFF. CDR3 sequence (DNA): TGCGCCAGCAGCTTGGCCCAAGGTGAAGCTTTCTTT.

The chain links TRBV7-2 to TRBJ1-2; no clear D gene. CDR1 and CDR2 from the germline V gene are SGHTA and FQGNSA. V was shortened by 5 bases and J by 1 base, with 8 bases between the two germline ends. The length of the CDR3 is 13 residues. CDR3 protein: CASSPSHNYGYTF. The CDR3 nucleotides read TGTGCCAGCAGCCCCTCCCATAACTATGGCTACACCTTC.

The DNA for the CDR3 is TGTGCCAGCAGGCGCCCGGCCGGAACAGGGGATCTACGGGAGCAGTACTTC. Translation gives CASRRPAGTGDLREQYF. The V gene is TRBV28, the J gene TRBJ2-7; 7 bases agree with TRBD1. Germline CDR1 is MDHEN and CDR2 is SYDVKM. J lost 7 bases, V lost 6 bases, and 21 bases had no gene match. The CDR3 totals 17 residues.

This clone appeared a single time. In DNA form, the CDR3 reads TGTGCCAGTGGGCGGGACGGGGGTCCCTACGAGCAGTACTTC. It translates to CASGRDGGPYEQYF. The V call is TRBV6-1, the J call TRBJ2-7; possible D gene TRBD2, 6 bases. The CDR3 loop spans 14 amino acids. Trimming removed 9 bases at V and 2 bases at J, with 17 bases between. The V gene's germline CDR1 is MNHNS and CDR2 SASEGT.

This rearrangement joins TRBV7-9 to TRBJ1-4; D remains ambiguous. Germline V gene lookup returns CDR1 SEHNR and CDR2 FQNEAQ (reference sequence). This CDR3 comprises 12 residues. V gave up 1 base and J gave up 6 bases, with 3 bases separating them. CDR3 amino acids: CASSLVDEKLFF. The CDR3 region has the DNA TGTGCCAGCAGCTTAGTGGATGAAAAACTGTTTTTT.

The chain uses TRBV6-6 and TRBJ1-2; 7 bases map to TRBD1. Trimming took 2 bases from V and 12 from J; bases not matched to a gene: 12. Germline-derived CDR1 and CDR2 are MNHNY and SVGAGI (reference sequence). CDR3 length equals 14 residues. The CDR3 DNA reads as TGTGCCAGCAGTTACGGGTTGGGACAGCAATTGGACACCTTC. This encodes CASSYGLGQQLDTF.

The sample holds one count of this clone. The chain uses TRBV28 and TRBJ2-7, with a possible D match to TRBD1 (6 bases). Trimming removed 6 bases from V and 6 bases from J, with 12 bases in between. The CDR3 is made up of 12 amino acids. CDR1 MDHEN and CDR2 SYDVKM come from the germline V gene. CDR3 residues: CASRPLDSEQYF. The CDR3 DNA reads TGTGCCAGCAGACCCCTGGACAGCGAGCAGTACTTC.

This clone was seen only once. This chain links TRBV10-2 with TRBJ1-1; D is possibly TRBD1 (6 bases). The germline V and J ends were trimmed by 5 bases and 3 bases, with 7 bases remaining between them. CDR3 length: 12 amino acids. Per the germline V gene, CDR1 is WSHSY and CDR2 is SAAADI. This CDR3 is CASSSGDTEAFF. The CDR3 DNA reads TGCGCCAGCAGTTCAGGGGACACTGAAGCTTTCTTT.

This chain uses TRBV10-3 with TRBJ2-2; a possible D gene is TRBD2 (6 bases). Germline CDR1 ENHRY, CDR2 SYGVKD. V dropped 4 bases and J dropped 0 bases, with 12 bases sitting between them. The CDR3 covers 16 residues. CDR3 nucleotide sequence: TGTGCCATCAGTGCAACTAGCAGATCGAACACCGGGGAGCTGTTTTTT. Translating gives CAISATSRSNTGELFF.

The chain recombines TRBV10-3 with TRBJ1-1; D unresolved. V lost 2 bases and J 1 base, leaving 8 bases between the germline ends. Germline assignment: CDR1 ENHRY and CDR2 SYGVKD. This CDR3 is 14 amino acids long. DNA of the CDR3: TGTGCCATCAGTGAGAAGGCGCAGAACACTGAAGCTTTCTTT. The encoded protein is CAISEKAQNTEAFF.

V gene TRBV28 combines with J gene TRBJ1-5; 8 bases match TRBD1. This CDR3 contains 16 residues. CDR1 and CDR2 from the germline V gene are MDHEN and SYDVKM. The V and J ends lost 5 bases and 2 bases, in that order; junction bases with no gene match: 8. DNA for the CDR3: TGTGCCAGCAGTACACGGACAGGGAATCGCAATCAGCCCCAGCATTTT. It codes for CASSTRTGNRNQPQHF.

This clone was observed a handful of times. The chain combines TRBV7-3 with TRBJ2-5; D perhaps matches TRBD2 (5 bases). Germline values: CDR1 SGHTA, CDR2 FQGTGA. The CDR3 is made up of 17 amino acids. Trimming left V 1 base short and J 5 bases short, with 20 bases between. CDR3: CASSLNPVGLAAETQYF. The CDR3 region has the DNA TGTGCCAGCAGCTTAAACCCGGTGGGCCTAGCCGCGGAGACCCAGTACTTC.

The chain links TRBV7-9 to TRBJ2-7; 8 bases map to TRBD2. The CDR3 is 15 amino acids. Trimming cost V 7 bases and J 6 bases; bases outside gene matches: 14. Per the germline V gene, CDR1 is SEHNR and CDR2 is FQNEAQ (reference sequence). CDR3 protein: CASTLGGDLNPEQYF. DNA for the CDR3: TGTGCCAGCACCCTCGGGGGGGATCTTAACCCCGAGCAGTACTTC.

For this clone: In the same sample, other DNA sequences code for this CDR3. V usage is TRBV18 and J usage is TRBJ2-5, with D unresolved. V lost 2 bases and J lost 2, with 12 bases in between. Germline values: CDR1 KGHSH, CDR2 LQKENI. This CDR3 comprises 15 residues. This CDR3 reads CASSPIGPPQETQYF. The CDR3 nucleotides are TGTGCCAGCTCACCAATCGGTCCCCCTCAAGAGACCCAGTACTTC.

The V gene is TRBV5-1, the J gene TRBJ2-7; 7 bases match TRBD1. The V and J ends lost 3 bases and 3 bases, in that order; junction bases with no gene match: 6. The germline gives CDR1 SGHRS, CDR2 YFSETQ. The CDR3 has 14 amino acids. The CDR3 sequence: CASSYRTGSYEQYF. The CDR3 coding sequence is TGCGCCAGCAGCTACCGGACAGGCAGCTACGAGCAGTACTTC. The whole variable domain, filled in from reference TRBV5-1 and TRBJ2-7, reads KAGVTQTPRYLIKTRGQQVTLSCSPISGHRSVSWYQQTPGQGLQFLFEYFSETQRNKGNFPGRFSGRQFSNSRSEMNVSTLELGDSALYLCASSYRTGSYEQYFGPGTRLTVT.

The chain is built from TRBV11-2 and TRBJ2-5; TRBD2 matches at 9 bases. Per germline, CDR1 SGHAT and CDR2 FQNNGV. The CDR3 totals 15 residues. After removal of 1 base from V and 3 bases from J, the junction contained 3 bases not matched to a gene. CDR3 sequence reads: CASSLGPSGKETQYF. Here the CDR3 DNA reads TGTGCCAGCAGCTTAGGTCCTAGCGGGAAAGAGACCCAGTACTTC.